A selection of T cell receptor beta chains follows, all from one sample in a study of cytomegalovirus exposure and HLA in healthy donors. TCRdb keeps only in-frame clones here, not all; method: immunoSEQ multiplex PCR. The data show about 160,000 clones, with roughly 80% seen just once and over 0.85% held by the top ten. Sequencing input: PBMCs. These receptors were collected from a girl aged 2-10 years in good health and CMV-seropositive. Both conserved end residues are part of each CDR3. Each record gives: D gene, J gene, clone size, V gene, CDR3 protein, CDR3 DNA. D genes are given only for firm matches. Some rows have no size entry. The others give once, few or many, or a class for an expanded clone.

TRBD2 TRBJ2-7 few TRBV4-1 CASSQELAVPYEQYF TGCGCCAGCAGCCAAGAACTAGCGGTCCCCTACGAGCAGTACTTC
- TRBJ1-2 - TRBV30 CALDGGAGGYTF TGTGCCCTCGATGGCGGGGCCGGTGGCTACACCTTC
- TRBJ1-1 - TRBV2 CASNQGRNTEAFF TGTGCCAGCAACCAGGGGCGGAACACTGAAGCTTTCTTT
TRBD1 TRBJ2-5 - TRBV7-2 CASSLARSPRGETQYF TGTGCCAGCAGCTTAGCCCGTTCGCCCAGGGGGGAGACCCAGTACTTC
- TRBJ1-2 once TRBV29-1 CSFRVGKHEGYTF TGCAGCTTCCGGGTCGGAAAACATGAGGGCTACACCTTC
TRBD2 TRBJ2-5 - TRBV5-1 CASSLRREVETQYF TGCGCCAGCAGCTTGAGGCGGGAGGTAGAGACCCAGTACTTC
- TRBJ2-1 - TRBV5-1 CASSQLDNEQFF TGCGCCAGCAGCCAACTTGACAATGAGCAGTTCTTC
- TRBJ2-5 few TRBV7-8 CASSSNPFLRGGETQYF TGTGCCAGCAGCTCCAATCCGTTTCTACGGGGTGGCGAGACCCAGTACTTC
TRBD2 TRBJ2-1 - TRBV11-2 CASSLEASGAYNEQFF TGTGCCAGCAGCTTAGAGGCTAGCGGGGCTTACAATGAGCAGTTCTTC
TRBD2 TRBJ2-1 - TRBV14 CASSQVSTSGYNEQFF TGTGCCAGCAGCCAAGTTTCAACTAGCGGGTACAATGAGCAGTTCTTC
- TRBJ2-3 - TRBV29-1 CSVVTKLLQGDTQYF TGCAGCGTGGTCACAAAGCTACTACAGGGAGATACGCAGTATTTT
- TRBJ1-5 - TRBV21-1 CASSKGTGSNQPQHF TGTGCCAGCAGCAAAGGGACAGGGAGCAATCAGCCCCAGCATTTT
- TRBJ2-7 - TRBV15 CATSSHRVYEQYF TGTGCCACCAGCAGTCACAGAGTTTACGAGCAGTACTTC
TRBD2 TRBJ2-5 - TRBV12-5 CASGAGTSVTQYF TGTGCTAGTGGTGCCGGGACTAGCGTCACCCAGTACTTC
- TRBJ1-6 - TRBV6-5 CASSLLPHNSPLHF TGTGCCAGCAGTTTACTACCCCATAATTCACCCCTCCACTTT
TRBD1 TRBJ1-4 once TRBV7-8 CASSQHRGGNEKLFF TGTGCCAGCAGCCAACACAGGGGGGGAAATGAAAAACTGTTTTTT
TRBD1 TRBJ1-5 - TRBV9 CASSLGTGGEQPQHF TGTGCCAGCAGCTTGGGGACAGGGGGCGAACAGCCCCAGCATTTT
TRBD1 TRBJ1-1 - TRBV11-2 CASSVYRGAEAFF TGTGCCAGCAGCGTGTACAGGGGCGCTGAAGCTTTCTTT
- TRBJ2-7 once TRBV2 CASSEHVYRGEQYF TGTGCCAGCAGTGAACACGTCTACCGTGGCGAGCAGTACTTC
- TRBJ2-1 - TRBV9 CASSVGGQTHNEQFF TGTGCCAGCAGCGTAGGCGGGCAAACCCACAATGAGCAGTTCTTC
- TRBJ2-5 - TRBV29-1 CSVEDSRRQETQYF TGCAGCGTTGAAGATTCTAGGAGACAAGAGACCCAGTACTTC
- TRBJ1-2 once TRBV28 CASSSFAGRGYTF TGTGCCAGCAGTTCCTTCGCAGGTCGGGGCTACACCTTC
- TRBJ2-3 - TRBV11-2 CASSLRLTSTDTQYF TGTGCCAGCAGCTTGAGACTAACTAGCACAGATACGCAGTATTTT
- TRBJ2-3 - TRBV7-9 CASSQTGASTDTQYF TGTGCCAGCAGCCAAACGGGAGCTAGCACAGATACGCAGTATTTT
- TRBJ1-2 - TRBV7-8 CASSPPGGNGYTF TGTGCCAGCAGCCCCCCTGGGGGGAATGGCTACACCTTC
TRBD1 TRBJ1-1 - TRBV18 CASSTRGLNTEAFF TGTGCCAGCTCAACCAGGGGGCTAAACACTGAAGCTTTCTTT
- TRBJ1-1 - TRBV6-5 CASSYRGEAFF TGTGCCAGCAGTTACCGCGGTGAAGCTTTCTTT
- TRBJ2-7 - TRBV28 CASSLPSYEQYF TGTGCCAGCAGTCTTCCCTCCTACGAGCAGTACTTC
- TRBJ2-5 - TRBV14 CASSQDRGRQGPAWETQYF TGTGCCAGCAGCCAAGATAGGGGCCGGCAGGGCCCCGCGTGGGAGACCCAGTACTTC
TRBD2 TRBJ2-7 few TRBV10-2 CASSRLAGSYEQYF TGCGCCAGCAGTAGACTAGCGGGGTCCTACGAGCAGTACTTC
- TRBJ2-2 - TRBV6-1 CASSSGTGELFF TGTGCCAGCAGCTCGGGCACCGGGGAGCTGTTTTTT
- TRBJ2-7 - TRBV28 CASSTGFEGAYEQYF TGTGCCAGCAGCACAGGGTTTGAAGGGGCCTACGAGCAGTACTTC
- TRBJ1-1 - TRBV27 CASSKPGHGNTEAFF TGTGCCAGCAGTAAACCGGGACACGGTAACACTGAAGCTTTCTTT
TRBD2 TRBJ2-4 - TRBV4-1 CASSPGRTSGSKNIQYF TGCGCCAGCAGCCCGGGCCGTACTAGCGGGAGTAAAAACATTCAGTACTTC
TRBD2 TRBJ2-1 - TRBV28 CASSQPGLAAYNEQFF TGTGCCAGCAGCCAACCGGGACTAGCGGCCTACAATGAGCAGTTCTTC
- TRBJ2-1 - TRBV14 CASSPQGDQQFF TGTGCCAGCAGCCCGCAGGGCGATCAGCAGTTCTTC
- TRBJ2-1 once TRBV28 CASSFTSLSWSSYNEQFF TGTGCCAGCAGTTTCACCTCCCTGAGCTGGAGCTCCTACAATGAGCAGTTCTTC
TRBD2 TRBJ2-3 - TRBV9 CASSAGRGTDTQYF TGTGCCAGCAGCGCCGGGAGGGGGACAGATACGCAGTATTTT
- TRBJ2-2 - TRBV9 CASSVEGRSVASDTGELFF TGTGCCAGCAGCGTAGAGGGCCGGTCGGTAGCGTCGGACACCGGGGAGCTGTTTTTT
- TRBJ2-7 - TRBV21-1 CASSKPPRQGATYEQYF TGTGCCAGCAGCAAGCCGCCACGACAGGGGGCCACTTACGAGCAGTACTTC
TRBD1 TRBJ1-1 - TRBV6-5 CASQGAVSTEAFF TGTGCCAGCCAGGGGGCTGTGAGCACTGAAGCTTTCTTT
- TRBJ1-1 - TRBV7-3 CASSSQMGAQAFF TGTGCCAGCAGCTCGCAGATGGGGGCACAAGCTTTCTTT